Below, one TCR beta chain is given with its context. Its specificity is unknown. The data stem from a study of OX40 agonist ivuxolimab in advanced cancers. Overall study findings and caveats: More expanded clones were found, on average, in CD8+ than in CD4+ T cells. At 0.1 to 3.0 mg/kg, CD4+ and CD8+ blood T cells expanded clonally by week 6.

Sequencing used immunoSEQ multiplex PCR; TCRdb keeps in-frame clones, though not all of them. The sample has approximately 74,000 clones, approximately 90% seen once. The CDR3 loop spans 12 amino acids. The V gene's germline CDR1 is MDHEN and CDR2 SYDVKM. V lost 4 bases, J lost 9 bases, and 10 bases lay in between. This receptor was taken from an adult with an advanced solid tumor such as melanoma, head and neck, liver or kidney cancer. The chain links TRBV28 to TRBJ1-5; D is unclear. The sample in question was CD4+ or CD8+ T cells sorted from blood, obtained in a trial of the OX40 agonist ivuxolimab. The DNA for the CDR3 is TGTGCCAGCAGTTCACCACGGTTGCCCCAGCATTTT. Encoded protein: CASSSPRLPQHF.